This T cell receptor (beta chain) came from a study of T-cell reconstitution after alpha-beta-depleted transplantation in children. Study-level findings and limits: Several hundred expanded graft clones reportedly gave rise to the alpha-beta T cells present about two months after transplant. Among T cells one year after transplant, newly produced cells accounted for most counts and diversity. There were some patients whose high TCRbeta diversity at day 60 came from surviving recipient T cells and thymic progenitors.

Unique molecular identifiers were used in preparing the TCRbeta library. MiXCR, applied by TCRdb to the PCR reads, yields one record per CDR3 protein. Of 350,000 to 500,000 distinct CDR3 sequences listed, approximately 41% were seen once; the top ten hold about 30%. This clonotype has ten or more counts. Its specificity is not known. The CDR3 has 17 residues. The V gene's germline CDR1 is MNHEY and CDR2 SMNVEV (reference sequence). Losses at the gene ends were 7 bases for V and 4 bases for J; bases not matched to a gene: 8. This sequence joins TRBV27 and TRBJ2-1; 15 nucleotides align to TRBD2. The specimen comprised PBMCs, sampled before TCRalphabeta/CD19-depleted stem cell transplant. The TCR comes from a girl aged 2-15 years with aplastic anemia, due to receive a stem cell transplant. CDR3 region: CASTRGLAGGKYNEQFF. The CDR3 DNA follows: TGTGCCAGCACCAGGGGACTAGCGGGAGGAAAATACAATGAGCAGTTCTTC.